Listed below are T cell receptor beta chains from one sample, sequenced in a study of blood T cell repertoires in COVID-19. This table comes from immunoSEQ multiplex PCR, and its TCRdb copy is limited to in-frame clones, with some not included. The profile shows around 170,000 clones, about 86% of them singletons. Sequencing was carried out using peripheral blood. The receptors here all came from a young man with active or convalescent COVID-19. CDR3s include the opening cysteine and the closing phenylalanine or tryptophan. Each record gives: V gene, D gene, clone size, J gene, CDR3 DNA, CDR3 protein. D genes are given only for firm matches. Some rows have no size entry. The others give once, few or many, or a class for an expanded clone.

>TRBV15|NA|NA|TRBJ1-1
TGTGCCACCAGCACCCGACAGCCTAATGGGGACACTGAAGCTTTCTTT
CATSTRQPNGDTEAFF
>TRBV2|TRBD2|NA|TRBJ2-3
TGTGCCAGCACCGAAGGAGCGGGGGGGCGAGATACGCAGTATTTT
CASTEGAGGRDTQYF
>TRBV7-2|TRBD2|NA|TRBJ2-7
TGTGCCAGCAGCTTAGCACTAGCGGGAGGGCCCTACGAGCAGTACTTC
CASSLALAGGPYEQYF
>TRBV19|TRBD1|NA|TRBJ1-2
TGTGCCAGTAGTAACAGGGGGCCCCATGGCTACACCTTC
CASSNRGPHGYTF
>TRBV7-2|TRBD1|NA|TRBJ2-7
TGTGCCAGCAGCTTAAAGCTCTGGACAGGGGACGACGAGCAGTACTTC
CASSLKLWTGDDEQYF
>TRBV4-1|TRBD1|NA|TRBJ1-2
TGCGCCAGCAGCCAAAAGGAGACAGGGTTGTTCTATGGCTACACCTTC
CASSQKETGLFYGYTF
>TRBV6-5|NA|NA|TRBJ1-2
TGTGCCAGCAGTTTCCAGGGGAGGGGAGGCTACACCTTC
CASSFQGRGGYTF
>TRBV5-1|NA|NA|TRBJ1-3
TGCGCCAGCAGCTTGGCCGTTACAGACTCTGGAAACACCATATATTTT
CASSLAVTDSGNTIYF
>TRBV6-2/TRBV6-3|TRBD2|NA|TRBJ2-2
TGTGCCAGCAGTTACTCGTATGCGGGAGCCCCCAGGGAGCTGTTTTTT
CASSYSYAGAPRELFF
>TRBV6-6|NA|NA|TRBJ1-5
TGTGCCAGCACCCACCGGCCAGGGAACAATCAGCCCCAGCATTTT
CASTHRPGNNQPQHF
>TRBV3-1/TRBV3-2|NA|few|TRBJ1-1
TGTGCCAGCAGCTCCTCCACAGGGAGGGGTACTGAAGCTTTCTTT
CASSSSTGRGTEAFF
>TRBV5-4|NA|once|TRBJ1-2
TGTGCCAGCAGCTTGGAACTGTCTTCTAACTATGGCTACACCTTC
CASSLELSSNYGYTF
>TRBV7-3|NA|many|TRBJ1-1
TGTGCCAGCAGCTTCGTCGAGCGGGGCACTGAAGCTTTCTTT
CASSFVERGTEAFF
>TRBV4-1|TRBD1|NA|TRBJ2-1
TGCGCCAGCTCTGAAGGGGGCAGAGAGCAGTTCTTC
CASSEGGREQFF
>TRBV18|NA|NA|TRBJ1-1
TGTGCCAGCTCTTGGGGGCCGGGGAACACTGAAGCTTTCTTT
CASSWGPGNTEAFF
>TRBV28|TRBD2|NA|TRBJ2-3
TGTGCCAGCAGCCGGGGACTAGCGGGGGGTAGCACAGATACGCAGTATTTT
CASSRGLAGGSTDTQYF
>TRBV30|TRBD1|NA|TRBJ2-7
TGTGCCTGGAGTGTAGATCTAGGGGACAGGAGACCCTACGAGCAGTACTTC
CAWSVDLGDRRPYEQYF
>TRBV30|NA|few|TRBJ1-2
TGTGCCTGGAGTATCGAGGGAATGAACTATGGCTACACCTTC
CAWSIEGMNYGYTF
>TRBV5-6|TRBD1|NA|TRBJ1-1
TGTGCCAGCAGCTTGCCGGGACAGGGGACGGAAGAGGGGAACACTGAAGCTTTCTTT
CASSLPGQGTEEGNTEAFF
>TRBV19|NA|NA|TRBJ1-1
TGTGCCAGTAGACTGGGGCAGGGCACTGAAGCTTTCTTT
CASRLGQGTEAFF
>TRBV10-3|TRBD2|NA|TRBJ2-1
TGTGCCATCAGTGGGAATAGCGGGGGGGTCATAAGGGGTGAGCAGTTCTTC
CAISGNSGGVIRGEQFF
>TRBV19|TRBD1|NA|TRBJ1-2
TGTGCCAGTACCGCATCGGACAGGGAGAAAAGCGGCTATGGCTACACCTTC
CASTASDREKSGYGYTF
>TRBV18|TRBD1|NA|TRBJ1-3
TGTGCCAGCTCACCACGGGGACAGGGGTCTGGAAACACCATATATTTT
CASSPRGQGSGNTIYF
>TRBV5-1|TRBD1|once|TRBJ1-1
TGCGCCAGCAGCCCCGGGACAGGGGCCACTGAAGCTTTCTTT
CASSPGTGATEAFF
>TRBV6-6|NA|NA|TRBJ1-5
TGTGCCAGCAGGGGGCAGGTGGTCCATCAGCCCCAGCATTTT
CASRGQVVHQPQHF
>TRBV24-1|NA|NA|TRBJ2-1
TGTGCCACCAGTGGGGGGGTCCTGACCTACAATGAGCAGTTCTTC
CATSGGVLTYNEQFF
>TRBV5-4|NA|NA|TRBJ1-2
TGTGCCAGCAGCTTGGGCCAAGAGAGGGCTCAAGGTGGCTACACCTTC
CASSLGQERAQGGYTF
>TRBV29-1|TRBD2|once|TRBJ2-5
TGCAGCGCGGCCAAGAGGACTAGCCAAGAGACCCAGTACTTC
CSAAKRTSQETQYF
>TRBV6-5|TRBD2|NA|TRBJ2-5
TGTGCCAGCAGTTACCTAGCGGGAGCAGAGACCCAGTACTTC
CASSYLAGAETQYF
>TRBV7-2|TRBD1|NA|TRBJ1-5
TGTGCCAGCAGAAGACAGGGGGGACAGCCCCAGCATTTT
CASRRQGGQPQHF
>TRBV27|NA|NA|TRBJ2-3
TGTGCCAGCGGACTCCCCGGGACTTCGCTCCCCATAGGCACAGATACGCAGTATTTT
CASGLPGTSLPIGTDTQYF
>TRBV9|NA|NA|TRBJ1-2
TGTGCCAGCAGCCAGACAAGTTTCTATGGCTACACCTTC
CASSQTSFYGYTF
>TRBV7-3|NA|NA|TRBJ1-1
TGTGCCAGCAGCTTAAACCCTCTAGGATGGAACACTGAAGCTTTCTTT
CASSLNPLGWNTEAFF
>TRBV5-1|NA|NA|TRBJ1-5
TGCGCCAGCAGCCAGTCGGGGTATCAGCCCCAGCATTTT
CASSQSGYQPQHF
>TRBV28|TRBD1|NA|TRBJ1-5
TGTGCCAGCAACATCTTCCGGGACAGGCGTAGCAATCAGCCCCAGCATTTT
CASNIFRDRRSNQPQHF
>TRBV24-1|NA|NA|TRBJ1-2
TGTGCCACCAGTGCCTCGACGGACACTCGGGCGGGCTACACCTTC
CATSASTDTRAGYTF
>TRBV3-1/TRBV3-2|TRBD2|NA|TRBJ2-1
TGTGCCAGCAGCCAAGACCCTAGCGGGGGGGCGGGTGAGCAGTTCTTC
CASSQDPSGGAGEQFF
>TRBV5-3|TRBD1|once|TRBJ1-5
TGTGCCAGAAGCCGCCTCAACCGCGGGACAGATTATAGCAATCAGCCCCAGCATTTT
CARSRLNRGTDYSNQPQHF
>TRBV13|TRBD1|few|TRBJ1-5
TGTGCCAGCAGCTTCCAGGGGGAGGTAAATCAGCCCCAGCATTTT
CASSFQGEVNQPQHF
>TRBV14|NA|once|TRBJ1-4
TGTGCCAGCAGCCGAGACAGGAAAACTAATGAAAAACTGTTTTTT
CASSRDRKTNEKLFF
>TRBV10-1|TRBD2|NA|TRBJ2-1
TGCGCCAGCAGTGAGACAGATGGACTAGCGGGGGCCGTTGGCAATGAGCAGTTCTTC
CASSETDGLAGAVGNEQFF
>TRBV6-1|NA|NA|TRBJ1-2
TGTGCCAGCAGTGAAGCGTACTACTATGGCTACACCTTC
CASSEAYYYGYTF
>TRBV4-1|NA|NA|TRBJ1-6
TGCGCCAGCAGCCAAGGTCCAGGGGATAATTCACCCCTCCACTTT
CASSQGPGDNSPLHF
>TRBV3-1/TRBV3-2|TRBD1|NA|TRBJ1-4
TGTGCCAGCAGCCAATTACAGGGGGCTGACGAAAAACTGTTTTTT
CASSQLQGADEKLFF
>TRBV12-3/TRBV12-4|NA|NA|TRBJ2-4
TGTGCCAGCAGTTTTGGACTTTTGATTCAGTACTTC
CASSFGLLIQYF
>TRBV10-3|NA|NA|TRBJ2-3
TGTGCCATCAGGGGGCTTGAGGCAGATACGCAGTATTTT
CAIRGLEADTQYF
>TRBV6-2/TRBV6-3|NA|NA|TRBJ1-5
TGTGCCAGCAGTTACTCCCAGGGCTATAGCAATCAGCCCCAGCATTTT
CASSYSQGYSNQPQHF
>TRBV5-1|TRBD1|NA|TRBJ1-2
TGCGCCAGCAGCTTGAGCAGGGGGCTAGGTGGCTACACCTTC
CASSLSRGLGGYTF
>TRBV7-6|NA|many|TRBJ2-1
TGTGCCAGCAGCTTAGCGGGGGGGCAGGGTCCTAAGAAAAGGCAGTTCTTC
CASSLAGGQGPKKRQFF
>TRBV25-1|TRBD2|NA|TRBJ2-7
TGTGCCAGCAGTGAATCGGGGGGGATATTTTACGAGCAGTACTTC
CASSESGGIFYEQYF
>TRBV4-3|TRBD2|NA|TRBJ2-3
TGCGCCAGCAGCCAAGACTGGACTAGCGTGTCAGATACGCAGTATTTT
CASSQDWTSVSDTQYF
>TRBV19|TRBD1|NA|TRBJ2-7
TGTGCCAGTAGTCAAATACCGGGACAGGGGGCCGACGAGCAGTACTTC
CASSQIPGQGADEQYF
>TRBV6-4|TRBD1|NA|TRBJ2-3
TGTGCCAGCAGAACGGACAGGGGCAATATAGATACGCAGTATTTT
CASRTDRGNIDTQYF
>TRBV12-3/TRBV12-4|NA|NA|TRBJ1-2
TGTGCCAGCAGTTCACCACAAACAGCTGGCTACACCTTC
CASSSPQTAGYTF
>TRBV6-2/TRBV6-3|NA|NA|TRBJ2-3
TGTGCCAGCAGTTATTCCCCCCGTCTGCAGTATTTT
CASSYSPRLQYF
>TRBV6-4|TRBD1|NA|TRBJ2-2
TGTGCCAGCAGTTGGGGACAGGGGGCTAACACCGGGGAGCTGTTTTTT
CASSWGQGANTGELFF
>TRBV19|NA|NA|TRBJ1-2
TGTGCCCCAGGAAGGGGGGGCGACTATGGCTACACCTTC
CAPGRGGDYGYTF
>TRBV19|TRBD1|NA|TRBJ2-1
TGTGCCAGTAGTATACTCGGGACAGGGTACGGTTTCGGGTCCGAGCAGTTCTTC
CASSILGTGYGFGSEQFF
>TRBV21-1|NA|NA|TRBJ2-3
TGTGCCAGCAGCAAACCCCTTTTTACCGCTAGCCCCGAATCGACAGATACGCAGTATTTT
CASSKPLFTASPESTDTQYF
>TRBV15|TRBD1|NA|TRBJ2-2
TGTGCCACCAGCAGAGATTGGACAGGGACGGCCGGGGAGCTGTTTTTT
CATSRDWTGTAGELFF